The present T cell receptor beta chain was sequenced within a study of T cell repertoires in cytomegalovirus infection. TCRdb recomputed calls from the reads with MiXCR, one row per CDR3 protein. The repertoire holds a few hundred thousand distinct CDR3 sequences, with approximately 9% as singletons. The CDR3 has 15 residues. Germline CDR1 SGHTA, CDR2 FQGNSA. The ends were cut back, 0 bases at V and 2 bases at J, with 10 bases in the middle. This clonotype was seen repeatedly, ten times or more. The material sequenced was PBMCs. V and J are TRBV7-2 and TRBJ2-5, with D possibly called TRBD1 or TRBD2 (5 bases each). The sequence derives from a human donor in good health (CMV status not recorded). Some clones in this sample may be carry-over from other donors' samples. The CDR3 DNA reads TGTGCCAGCAGCTTAGCGCTCTGGGGGCAAGAGACCCAGTACTTC. Translated, it gives CASSLALWGQETQYF.